The rows below give T cell receptor beta chains drawn from one sample of a study of blood T cell repertoires in COVID-19. Profiled with immunoSEQ multiplex PCR; TCRdb holds only in-frame clones, not every one. The data contain under 200,000 clones, roughly nine tenths of them singletons. Input material: peripheral blood. These receptors all come from a man aged 45-60 years with acute or convalescent COVID-19. Each CDR3 is given with its conserved first and last residue. Each record gives: D gene, V gene, J gene, CDR3 protein, CDR3 DNA. D genes are given only for firm matches.

>TRBD2|TRBV6-5|TRBJ2-3
CASRKLGRADTQYF
TGTGCCAGCAGAAAACTCGGGAGGGCAGATACGCAGTATTTT
>-|TRBV5-4|TRBJ2-7
CASSLGQGEVYEQYF
TGTGCCAGCAGCTTGGGGCAGGGTGAGGTGTACGAGCAGTACTTC
>-|TRBV19|TRBJ1-5
CASSTFGDTNRAQHF
TGTGCCAGTAGCACCTTCGGGGATACTAATCGGGCCCAGCATTTT
>-|TRBV7-9|TRBJ1-3
CASSLFSSGNTIYF
TGTGCCAGCAGCTTATTCAGCTCTGGAAACACCATATATTTT
>-|TRBV2|TRBJ1-1
CASSADTLTEAFF
TGTGCCAGCAGCGCGGACACGCTCACTGAAGCTTTCTTT
>TRBD2|TRBV9|TRBJ2-1
CASSVAASGGANEQFF
TGTGCCAGCAGCGTAGCGGCTAGCGGGGGGGCCAATGAGCAGTTCTTC
>-|TRBV3-1/TRBV3-2|TRBJ1-3
CASSLRRWSGNTIYF
TGTGCCAGCAGCCTGAGGAGGTGGTCTGGAAACACCATATATTTT
>-|TRBV12-3/TRBV12-4|TRBJ1-2
CASSQGNYGYTF
TGTGCCAGCAGTCAGGGGAACTATGGCTACACCTTC
>-|TRBV19|TRBJ1-2
CASSPVDRSVGYTF
TGTGCCAGTAGTCCAGTCGACAGGAGCGTTGGCTACACCTTC
>-|TRBV27|TRBJ2-3
CASSLSPAVRDTQYF
TGTGCCAGCAGTTTATCCCCCGCGGTCCGGGATACGCAGTATTTT
>-|TRBV4-1|TRBJ2-7
CASSQDGGLEQYF
TGCGCCAGCAGCCAAGATGGGGGGTTAGAGCAGTACTTC
>TRBD1|TRBV7-7|TRBJ2-5
CASSQTGAQETQYF
TGTGCTAGCAGCCAGACAGGGGCCCAAGAGACCCAGTACTTC
>TRBD2|TRBV6-5|TRBJ2-3
CASNLLARTDTQYF
TGTGCCAGCAACCTACTAGCGAGGACAGATACGCAGTATTTT
>TRBD1|TRBV5-4|TRBJ2-2
CASRTQGARTGELFF
TGTGCCAGCAGGACACAGGGGGCTCGCACCGGGGAGCTGTTTTTT
>TRBD1|TRBV6-6|TRBJ1-1
CASSPTGGTEAFF
TGTGCCAGCAGCCCGACAGGGGGCACTGAAGCTTTCTTT
>-|TRBV6-1|TRBJ1-5
CASSEDTSYSNQPQHF
TGTGCCAGCAGTGAGGACACGTCCTATAGCAATCAGCCCCAGCATTTT
>TRBD1|TRBV7-9|TRBJ1-6
CASRWTGDSPLHF
TGTGCCAGCAGGTGGACAGGGGATTCACCCCTCCACTTT
>-|TRBV30|TRBJ1-3
CAWSVEDRGNTIYF
TGTGCCTGGAGTGTAGAGGACAGAGGAAACACCATATATTTT